This record covers a single T cell receptor (beta chain). The antigen is undetermined. The CDR3 is 13 amino acids. CDR1 and CDR2 from the germline V gene are MNHNY and SVGAGI (reference sequence). The sample belongs to a study of monozygotic twins with inflammatory bowel disease. Overall study findings and caveats: Varying immunosuppressive regimens may have increased patient repertoire variability.

Whole blood, unsorted for T cells, was the source of total RNA. Template switching appended UMIs that held a 6-nucleotide sample barcode. From its re-call of the 5' RACE reads, TCRdb lists each CDR3 protein once, without DNA. The sample table sets out about 200,000 distinct CDR3 sequences. This rearrangement joins TRBV6-6 to TRBJ1-3. The source material was blood. The TCR originated in a human donor with ulcerative colitis or Crohn's disease, or a healthy co-twin of an affected twin (not recorded which). Here the CDR3 reads CASSPDVRNTIYF.